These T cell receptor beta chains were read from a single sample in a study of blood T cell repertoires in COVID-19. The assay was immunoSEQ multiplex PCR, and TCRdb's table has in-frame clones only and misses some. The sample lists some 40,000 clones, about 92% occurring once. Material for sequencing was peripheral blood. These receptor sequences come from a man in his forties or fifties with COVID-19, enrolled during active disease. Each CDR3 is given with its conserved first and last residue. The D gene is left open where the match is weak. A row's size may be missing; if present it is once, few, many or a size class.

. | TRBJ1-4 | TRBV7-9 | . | TGTGCCAGCAGCTTAGCCGCCGGTGAACTGTTTTTT | CASSLAAGELFF
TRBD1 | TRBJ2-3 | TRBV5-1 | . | TGCGCCAGTGGACAGGGCTATTCAGATACGCAGTATTTT | CASGQGYSDTQYF
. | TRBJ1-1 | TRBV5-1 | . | TGCGCCAGCAGCGTAGCCGGGGGAATGAACACTGAAGCTTTCTTT | CASSVAGGMNTEAFF
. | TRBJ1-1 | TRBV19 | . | TGTGCCAGTAGTATTACAAACACTGAAGCTTTCTTT | CASSITNTEAFF
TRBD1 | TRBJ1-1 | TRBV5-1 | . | TGCGCCAGCAGCGACGACAGGGGTACTGAAGCTTTCTTT | CASSDDRGTEAFF
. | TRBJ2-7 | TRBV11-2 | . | TGTGCCAGCAGCTACCGCGGGGCGGGAACTAGCTACGAGCAGTACTTC | CASSYRGAGTSYEQYF
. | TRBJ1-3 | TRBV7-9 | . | TGTGCCAGCAGCGAGGCGGACACCATATATTTT | CASSEADTIYF
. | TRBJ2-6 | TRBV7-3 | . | TGTGCCAGCAGACATAAGCCAGGGGCCTCCTCTGGGGCCAACGTCCTGACTTTC | CASRHKPGASSGANVLTF
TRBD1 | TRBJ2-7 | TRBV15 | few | TGTGCCACCAGCAATACTCAGGGGGAGCGCTACGAGCAGTACTTC | CATSNTQGERYEQYF
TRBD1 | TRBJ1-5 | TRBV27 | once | TGTGCCAGCAGAAAGGGGACAGCAAGCAATCAGCCCCAGCATTTT | CASRKGTASNQPQHF
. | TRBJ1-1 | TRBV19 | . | TGTGCCAGTAGTGGACCTCGACAGCAAATGAACACTGAAGCTTTCTTT | CASSGPRQQMNTEAFF
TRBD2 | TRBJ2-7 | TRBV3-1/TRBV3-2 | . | TGTGCCAGCAGCCAAGGACTAGCGGGTGGGGGCTCCTACGAGCAGTACTTC | CASSQGLAGGGSYEQYF
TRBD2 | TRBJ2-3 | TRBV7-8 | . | TGTGCCAGCAGCTCCTTAGCGGGAGCCACAGATACGCAGTATTTT | CASSSLAGATDTQYF